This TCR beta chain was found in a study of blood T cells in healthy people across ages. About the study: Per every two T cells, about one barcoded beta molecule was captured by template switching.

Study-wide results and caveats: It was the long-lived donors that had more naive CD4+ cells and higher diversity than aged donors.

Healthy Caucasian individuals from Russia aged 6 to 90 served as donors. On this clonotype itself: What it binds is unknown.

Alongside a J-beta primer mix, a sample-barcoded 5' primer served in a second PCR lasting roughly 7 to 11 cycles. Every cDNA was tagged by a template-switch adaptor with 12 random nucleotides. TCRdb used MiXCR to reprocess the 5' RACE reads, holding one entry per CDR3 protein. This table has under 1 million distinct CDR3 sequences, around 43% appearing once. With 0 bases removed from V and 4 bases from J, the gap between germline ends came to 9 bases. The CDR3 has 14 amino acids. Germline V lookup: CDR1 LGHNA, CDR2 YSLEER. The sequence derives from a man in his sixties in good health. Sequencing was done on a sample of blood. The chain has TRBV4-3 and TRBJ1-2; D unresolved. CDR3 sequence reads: CASSQDTGGYGYTF. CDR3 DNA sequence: TGCGCCAGCAGCCAAGACACCGGAGGCTATGGCTACACCTTC.